This TCR beta chain was documented in a study of early T cells in non-severe SARS-CoV-2 infection. This clonotype was detected ten times or more. TCRdb re-called the 5' RACE reads through MiXCR, storing one row per CDR3 protein. The sample lists fewer than 65,000 distinct CDR3 sequences; 8% to 13% were seen once. The CDR3 is 18 residues long. Trimming removed 4 bases at V and 3 bases at J, with 23 bases between. The TCR comes from an adult who was a healthcare worker with PCR-confirmed SARS-CoV-2 infection or an uninfected control (not recorded which). The sequenced material came from whole blood. The chain has TRBV23-1 and TRBJ2-3, with D perhaps TRBD1 or TRBD2 (5 bases each). TRBV23-1 is marked as an open reading frame, function uncertain. The CDR3 DNA is TGCGCCAGCAGTCGTCTGCCAGGAAGACTACACAGGACAGATACGCAGTATTTT. This gives the protein CASSRLPGRLHRTDTQYF.